The source of this T cell receptor beta chain is a study of T cell repertoires in cytomegalovirus infection. Study details: A matching HLA type, together with CMV infection, was signaled by public TCR beta signatures.

Study-level findings and limits: HLA-C-restricted TCR beta clonotypes specific for CMV led the ex vivo response.

This clonotype was found many times. The target antigen is unknown. V lost 5 bases to trimming and J lost 8 bases, with 16 bases between them. CDR3 size: 14 residues. The germline V gene has CDR1 SEHNR and CDR2 FQNEAQ (reference sequence). TCRdb analysed the reads with MiXCR anew, one entry per CDR3 protein. The table includes more than 650,000 distinct CDR3 sequences, 35% to 40% detected once. This clonotype was sampled from a human donor in good health (CMV status not recorded). Some clones in this sample may be carry-over from other donors' samples. This chain joins TRBV7-9 and TRBJ2-4; D might be TRBD1 (6 bases). Sequencing was carried out using PBMCs. CDR3 loop: CASSLRDIRDIQYF. The CDR3 region has the DNA TGTGCCAGCAGCCTCCGGGACATTCGGGACATTCAGTACTTC.